Listed below are T cell receptor beta chains from one sample, sequenced in a study of shared clonotypes between healthy human individuals. Data came from immunoSEQ multiplex PCR; TCRdb stores just in-frame clones and leaves some out. This table has about 490,000 clones, 70% to 85% appearing once. The sample was PBMCs. Receptors originate from a woman aged 40 to 50 in good health. Some clones in this sample may be carry-over from other donors' samples. CDR3s include the opening cysteine and the closing phenylalanine or tryptophan. The order of the fields is J gene, V gene, CDR3 protein.

j_call: TRBJ1-1; v_call: TRBV7-8; cdr3_aa: CASSLDRVGWNTEAFF
j_call: TRBJ2-7; v_call: TRBV9; cdr3_aa: CASSRGQGYEQYF
j_call: TRBJ1-5; v_call: TRBV5-8; cdr3_aa: CASSIPGQRYSNQPQHF
j_call: TRBJ2-3; v_call: TRBV7-9; cdr3_aa: CASSSTVTDTQYF
j_call: TRBJ2-5; v_call: TRBV7-2; cdr3_aa: CASSYSGNSQETQYF
j_call: TRBJ1-2; v_call: TRBV21-1; cdr3_aa: CASSPVGTGGHYGYTF
j_call: TRBJ1-5; v_call: TRBV28; cdr3_aa: CASNKDRVGSQPQHF
j_call: TRBJ2-5; v_call: TRBV19; cdr3_aa: CASSIKVEETQYF
j_call: TRBJ1-2; v_call: TRBV28; cdr3_aa: CASSTSGGGYGYTF
j_call: TRBJ2-2; v_call: TRBV7-3; cdr3_aa: CASSSGAGGRSTGELFF
j_call: TRBJ2-2; v_call: TRBV6-6; cdr3_aa: CASRGVAGVNTGELFF
j_call: TRBJ2-4; v_call: TRBV20-1; cdr3_aa: CSASRVGIQYF
j_call: TRBJ2-7; v_call: TRBV7-2; cdr3_aa: CASSLGGYQYF
j_call: TRBJ2-6; v_call: TRBV5-1; cdr3_aa: CASSSSQGANVLTF
j_call: TRBJ1-1; v_call: TRBV7-2; cdr3_aa: CASSLERAGVTEAFF
j_call: TRBJ2-1; v_call: TRBV6-4; cdr3_aa: CASRNEQGAGEQFF
j_call: TRBJ2-1; v_call: TRBV7-6; cdr3_aa: CASSLLESSYNEQFF
j_call: TRBJ2-5; v_call: TRBV6-5; cdr3_aa: CASSYGAGGEETQYF
j_call: TRBJ2-7; v_call: TRBV9; cdr3_aa: CASSVASGTAYEQYF
j_call: TRBJ2-5; v_call: TRBV30; cdr3_aa: CAWRPGRSWETQYF
j_call: TRBJ1-5; v_call: TRBV19; cdr3_aa: CASRGQGGQPQHF
j_call: TRBJ1-1; v_call: TRBV5-1; cdr3_aa: CASSLVAGNTEAFF
j_call: TRBJ1-1; v_call: TRBV6-1; cdr3_aa: CASSEGTGGLNTEAFF
j_call: TRBJ2-7; v_call: TRBV6-6; cdr3_aa: CASSYRDGSSYEQYF
j_call: TRBJ1-3; v_call: TRBV19; cdr3_aa: CASSIVLHSGNTIYF
j_call: TRBJ2-2; v_call: TRBV7-9; cdr3_aa: CASSFSVGIRTGELFF
j_call: TRBJ2-7; v_call: TRBV7-3; cdr3_aa: CASSPAPGQLYEQYF
j_call: TRBJ1-2; v_call: TRBV7-6; cdr3_aa: CASSSDGYYGYTF
j_call: TRBJ2-7; v_call: TRBV27; cdr3_aa: CASSPWDRAYEQYF
j_call: TRBJ1-1; v_call: TRBV9; cdr3_aa: CASSVQTALNTEAFF
j_call: TRBJ1-5; v_call: TRBV28; cdr3_aa: CASSPGQGEVNQPQHF
j_call: TRBJ2-2; v_call: TRBV7-6; cdr3_aa: CASSLGLAGSGTGELFF
j_call: TRBJ1-1; v_call: TRBV7-6; cdr3_aa: CASSPRRGTEAFF
j_call: TRBJ2-5; v_call: TRBV7-7; cdr3_aa: CASSPQDTWGGETQYF
j_call: TRBJ2-5; v_call: TRBV27; cdr3_aa: CASSLGQGPKWTQYF
j_call: TRBJ1-2; v_call: TRBV28; cdr3_aa: CASSPPLTLTNYGYTF
j_call: TRBJ1-4; v_call: TRBV30; cdr3_aa: CAWSSSIGEKLFF
j_call: TRBJ2-7; v_call: TRBV5-5; cdr3_aa: CASSLRAGGYEQYF
j_call: TRBJ1-1; v_call: TRBV28; cdr3_aa: CASSFGRRTEAFF
j_call: TRBJ2-2; v_call: TRBV11-2; cdr3_aa: CASSFVRNTGELFF
j_call: TRBJ2-3; v_call: TRBV6-5; cdr3_aa: CASSYGRSHSDTQYF
j_call: TRBJ2-7; v_call: TRBV9; cdr3_aa: CASSAGHVANGQYF
j_call: TRBJ2-7; v_call: TRBV4-1; cdr3_aa: CASSRTQGANEQYF
j_call: TRBJ1-4; v_call: TRBV6-8; cdr3_aa: CASSYCQGDEKLFF
j_call: TRBJ1-1; v_call: TRBV19; cdr3_aa: CASSGQGGIEAFF
j_call: TRBJ2-3; v_call: TRBV28; cdr3_aa: CASSPPGQGATSTDTQYF
j_call: TRBJ2-6; v_call: TRBV10-3; cdr3_aa: CAISESGLSSSGANVLTF
j_call: TRBJ2-5; v_call: TRBV5-1; cdr3_aa: CASSHDGGQETQYF
j_call: TRBJ2-5; v_call: TRBV7-2; cdr3_aa: CASSPKETQYF
j_call: TRBJ2-7; v_call: TRBV7-9; cdr3_aa: CASSLEGGTTYEQYF
j_call: TRBJ1-1; v_call: TRBV9; cdr3_aa: CASSPRTVYEAFF
j_call: TRBJ2-1; v_call: TRBV7-3; cdr3_aa: CASSFEDGAKFF